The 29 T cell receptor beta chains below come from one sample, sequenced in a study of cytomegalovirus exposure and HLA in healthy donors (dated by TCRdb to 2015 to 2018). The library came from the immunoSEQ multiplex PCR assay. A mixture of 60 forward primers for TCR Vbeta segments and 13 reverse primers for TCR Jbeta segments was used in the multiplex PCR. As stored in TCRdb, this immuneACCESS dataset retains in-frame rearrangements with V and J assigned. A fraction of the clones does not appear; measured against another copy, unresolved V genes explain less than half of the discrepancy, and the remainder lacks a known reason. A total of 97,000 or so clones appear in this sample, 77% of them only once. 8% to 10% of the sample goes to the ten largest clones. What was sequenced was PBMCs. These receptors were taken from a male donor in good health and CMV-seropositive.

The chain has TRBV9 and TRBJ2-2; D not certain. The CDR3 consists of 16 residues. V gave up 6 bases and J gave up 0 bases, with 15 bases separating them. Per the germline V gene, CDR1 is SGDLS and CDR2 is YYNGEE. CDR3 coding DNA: TGTGCCAGCACCCCAACCCAGCGTACGAACACCGGGGAGCTGTTTTTT. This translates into CASTPTQRTNTGELFF.

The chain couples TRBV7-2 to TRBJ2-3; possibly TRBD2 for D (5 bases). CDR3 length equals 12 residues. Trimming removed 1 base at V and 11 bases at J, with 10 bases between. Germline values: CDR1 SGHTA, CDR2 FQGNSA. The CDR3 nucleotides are TGTGCCAGCAGCTTAGTGGGTCGGGGGCAGTATTTT. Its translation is CASSLVGRGQYF.

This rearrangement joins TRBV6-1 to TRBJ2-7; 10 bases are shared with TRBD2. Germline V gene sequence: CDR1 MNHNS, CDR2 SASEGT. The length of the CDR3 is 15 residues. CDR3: CVSDGRLAGSYEQYF. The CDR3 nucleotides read TGTGTCTCGGACGGCCGACTAGCGGGTTCCTACGAGCAGTACTTC.

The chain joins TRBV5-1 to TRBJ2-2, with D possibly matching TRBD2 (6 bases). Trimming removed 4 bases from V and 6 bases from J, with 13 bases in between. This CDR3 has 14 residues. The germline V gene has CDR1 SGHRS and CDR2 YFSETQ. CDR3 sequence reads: CASSPLGGPGELFF. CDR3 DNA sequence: TGCGCCAGCAGCCCACTAGGAGGGCCCGGGGAGCTGTTTTTT.

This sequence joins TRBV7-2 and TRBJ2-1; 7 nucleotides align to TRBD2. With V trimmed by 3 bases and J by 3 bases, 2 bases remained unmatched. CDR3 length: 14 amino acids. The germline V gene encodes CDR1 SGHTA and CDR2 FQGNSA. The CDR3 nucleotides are TGTGCCAGCAGCTTTGGGGGGGGCTACAATGAGCAGTTCTTC. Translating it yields CASSFGGGYNEQFF. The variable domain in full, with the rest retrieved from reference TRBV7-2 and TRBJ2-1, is GAGVSQSPSNKVTEKGKDVELRCDPISGHTALYWYRQSLGQGLEFLIYFQGNSAPDKSGLPSDRFSAERTGGSVSTLTIQRTQQEDSAVYLCASSFGGGYNEQFFGPGTRLTVL.

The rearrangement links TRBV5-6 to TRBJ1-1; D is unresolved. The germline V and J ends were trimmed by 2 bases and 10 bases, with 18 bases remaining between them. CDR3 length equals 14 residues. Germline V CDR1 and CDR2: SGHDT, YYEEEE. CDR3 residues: CASSFPGSSMGAFF. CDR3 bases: TGTGCCAGCAGCTTTCCGGGATCCTCTATGGGAGCTTTCTTT.

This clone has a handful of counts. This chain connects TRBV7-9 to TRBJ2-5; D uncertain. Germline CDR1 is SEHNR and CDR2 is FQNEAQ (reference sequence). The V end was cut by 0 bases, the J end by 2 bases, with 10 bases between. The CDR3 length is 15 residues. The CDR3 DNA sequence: TGTGCCAGCAGCTTAGCTTCTTTCGTGCAAGAGACCCAGTACTTC. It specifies CASSLASFVQETQYF.

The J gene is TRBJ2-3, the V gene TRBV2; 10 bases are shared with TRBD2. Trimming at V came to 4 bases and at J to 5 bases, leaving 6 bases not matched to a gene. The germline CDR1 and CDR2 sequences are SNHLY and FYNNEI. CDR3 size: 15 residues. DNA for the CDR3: TGTGCCAGCAGTGGTAGCGGGAGGCGAGTAGATACGCAGTATTTT. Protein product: CASSGSGRRVDTQYF.

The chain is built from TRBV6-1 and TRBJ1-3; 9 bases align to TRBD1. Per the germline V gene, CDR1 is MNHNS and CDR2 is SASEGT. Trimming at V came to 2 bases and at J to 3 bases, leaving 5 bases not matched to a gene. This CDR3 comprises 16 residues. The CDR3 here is CASSEQDRGSGNTIYF. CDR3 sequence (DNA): TGTGCCAGCAGTGAACAGGACAGGGGAAGTGGAAACACCATATATTTT.

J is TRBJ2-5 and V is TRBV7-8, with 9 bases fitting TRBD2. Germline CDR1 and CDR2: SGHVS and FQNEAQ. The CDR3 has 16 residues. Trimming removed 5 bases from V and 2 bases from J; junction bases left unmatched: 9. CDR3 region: CASSRRSSGTQETQYF. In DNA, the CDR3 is TGTGCCAGCAGCCGGCGGTCTAGCGGGACTCAAGAGACCCAGTACTTC. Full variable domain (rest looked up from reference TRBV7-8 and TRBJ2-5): GAGVSQSPRYKVAKRGQDVALRCDPISGHVSLFWYQQALGQGPEFLTYFQNEAQLDKSGLPSDRFFAERPEGSVSTLKIQRTQQEDSAVYLCASSRRSSGTQETQYFGPGTRLLVL.

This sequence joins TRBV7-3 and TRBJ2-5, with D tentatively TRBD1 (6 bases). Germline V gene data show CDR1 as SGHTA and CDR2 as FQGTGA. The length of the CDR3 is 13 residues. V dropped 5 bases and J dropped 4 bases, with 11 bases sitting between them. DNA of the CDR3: TGTGCCAGCAGCCAAGGGACATTAGAGACCCAGTACTTC. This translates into CASSQGTLETQYF.

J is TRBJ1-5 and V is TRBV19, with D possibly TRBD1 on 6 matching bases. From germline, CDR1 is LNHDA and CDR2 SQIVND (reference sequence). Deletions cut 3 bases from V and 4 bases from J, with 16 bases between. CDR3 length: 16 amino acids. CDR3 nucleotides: TGTGCCAGTAGTATCAACAGGGCCACATTGAATCAGCCCCAGCATTTT. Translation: CASSINRATLNQPQHF.

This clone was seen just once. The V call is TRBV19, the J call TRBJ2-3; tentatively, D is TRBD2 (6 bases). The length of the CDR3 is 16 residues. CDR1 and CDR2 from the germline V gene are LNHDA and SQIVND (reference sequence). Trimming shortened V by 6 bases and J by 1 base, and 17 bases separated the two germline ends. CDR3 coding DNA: TGTGCCAGTAGGGGGTTGGCGGGCGGGGGCACAGATACGCAGTATTTT. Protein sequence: CASRGLAGGGTDTQYF. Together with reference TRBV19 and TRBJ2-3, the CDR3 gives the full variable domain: DGGITQSPKYLFRKEGQNVTLSCEQNLNHDAMYWYRQDPGQGLRLIYYSQIVNDFQKGDIAEGYSVSREKKESFPLTVTSAQKNPTAFYLCASRGLAGGGTDTQYFGPGTRLTVL.

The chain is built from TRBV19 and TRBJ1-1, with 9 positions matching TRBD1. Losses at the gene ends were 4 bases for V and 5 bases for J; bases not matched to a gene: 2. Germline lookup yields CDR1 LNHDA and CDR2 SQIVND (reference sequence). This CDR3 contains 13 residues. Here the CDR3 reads CASSRDRETEAFF. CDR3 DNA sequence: TGTGCCAGTAGTAGGGACAGGGAGACTGAAGCTTTCTTT.

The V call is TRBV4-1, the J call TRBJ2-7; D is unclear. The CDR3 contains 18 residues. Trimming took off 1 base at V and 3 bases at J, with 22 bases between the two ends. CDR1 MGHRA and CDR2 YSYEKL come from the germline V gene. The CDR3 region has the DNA TGCGCCAGCAGCCAAGGTTACGCGGCCCTTGCCTATGTCTACGAGCAGTACTTC. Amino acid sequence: CASSQGYAALAYVYEQYF.

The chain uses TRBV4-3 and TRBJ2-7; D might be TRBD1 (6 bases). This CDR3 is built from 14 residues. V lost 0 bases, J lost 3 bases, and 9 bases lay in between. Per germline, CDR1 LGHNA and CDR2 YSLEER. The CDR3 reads CASSQDRDNYEQYF. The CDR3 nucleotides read TGCGCCAGCAGCCAAGATCGGGACAACTACGAGCAGTACTTC.

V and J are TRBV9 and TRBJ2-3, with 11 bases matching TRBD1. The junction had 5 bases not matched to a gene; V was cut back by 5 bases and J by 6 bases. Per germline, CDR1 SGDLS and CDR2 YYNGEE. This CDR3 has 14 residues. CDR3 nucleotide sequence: TGTGCCAGCAGTGGACAGGGGGCGCGGGATACGCAGTATTTT. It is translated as CASSGQGARDTQYF.

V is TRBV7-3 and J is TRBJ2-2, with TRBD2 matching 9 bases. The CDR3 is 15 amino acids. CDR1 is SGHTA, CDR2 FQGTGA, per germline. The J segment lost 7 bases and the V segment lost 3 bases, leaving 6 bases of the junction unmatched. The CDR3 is CASSLGGRVGGELFF. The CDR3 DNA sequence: TGTGCCAGCAGCTTGGGCGGGAGGGTCGGCGGGGAGCTGTTTTTT. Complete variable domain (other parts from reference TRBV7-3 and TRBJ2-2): GAGVSQTPSNKVTEKGKYVELRCDPISGHTALYWYRQSLGQGPEFLIYFQGTGAADDSGLPNDRFFAVRPEGSVSTLKIQRTERGDSAVYLCASSLGGRVGGELFFGEGSRLTVL.

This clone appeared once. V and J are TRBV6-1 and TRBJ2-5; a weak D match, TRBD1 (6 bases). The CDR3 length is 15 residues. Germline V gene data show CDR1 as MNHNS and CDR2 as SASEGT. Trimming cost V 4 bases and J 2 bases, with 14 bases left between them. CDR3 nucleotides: TGTGCCAGCAGTGGTGGACAGTCAGGGCAAGAGACCCAGTACTTC. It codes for CASSGGQSGQETQYF.

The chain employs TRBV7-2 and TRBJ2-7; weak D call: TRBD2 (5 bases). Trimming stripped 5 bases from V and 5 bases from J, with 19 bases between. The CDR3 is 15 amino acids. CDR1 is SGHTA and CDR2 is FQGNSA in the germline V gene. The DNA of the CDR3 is TGTGCCAGCAGCGTCATCCTCGGGGTTTCAAACGAGCAGTACTTC. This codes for CASSVILGVSNEQYF.

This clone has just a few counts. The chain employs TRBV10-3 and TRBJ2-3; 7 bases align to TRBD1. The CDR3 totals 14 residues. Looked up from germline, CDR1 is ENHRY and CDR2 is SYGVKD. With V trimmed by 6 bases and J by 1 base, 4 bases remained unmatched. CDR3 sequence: CAISPGQGTDTQYF. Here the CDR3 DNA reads TGTGCCATCAGCCCCGGACAGGGCACAGATACGCAGTATTTT.

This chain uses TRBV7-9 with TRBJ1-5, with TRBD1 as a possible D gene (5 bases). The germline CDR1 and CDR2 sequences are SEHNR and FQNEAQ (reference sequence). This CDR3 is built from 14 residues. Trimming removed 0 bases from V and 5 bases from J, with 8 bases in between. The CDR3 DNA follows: TGTGCCAGCAGCTTAGCGGGGGGGGATCAGCCCCAGCATTTT. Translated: CASSLAGGDQPQHF.

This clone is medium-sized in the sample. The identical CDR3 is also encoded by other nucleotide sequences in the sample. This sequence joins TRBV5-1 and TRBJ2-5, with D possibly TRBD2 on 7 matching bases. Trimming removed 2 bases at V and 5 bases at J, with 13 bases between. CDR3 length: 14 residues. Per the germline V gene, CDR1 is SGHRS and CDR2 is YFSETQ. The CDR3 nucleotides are TGCGCCAGCAGCTTACAGGGAGGGAGGGAGACCCAGTACTTC. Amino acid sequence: CASSLQGGRETQYF.

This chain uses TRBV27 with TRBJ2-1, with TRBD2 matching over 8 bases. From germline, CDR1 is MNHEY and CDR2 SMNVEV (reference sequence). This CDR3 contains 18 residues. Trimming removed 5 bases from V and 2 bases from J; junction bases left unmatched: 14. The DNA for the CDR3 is TGTGCCAGCAGTCGGCGGGGGGCGGGGAGAGGGGCCTACAATGAGCAGTTCTTC. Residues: CASSRRGAGRGAYNEQFF.

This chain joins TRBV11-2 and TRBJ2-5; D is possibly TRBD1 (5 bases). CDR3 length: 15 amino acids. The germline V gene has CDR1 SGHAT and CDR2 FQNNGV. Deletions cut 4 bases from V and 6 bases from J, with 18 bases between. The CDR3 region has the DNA TGTGCCAGCAGCTCCGCTACAGGTAATCGGAAGACCCAGTACTTC. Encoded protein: CASSSATGNRKTQYF.

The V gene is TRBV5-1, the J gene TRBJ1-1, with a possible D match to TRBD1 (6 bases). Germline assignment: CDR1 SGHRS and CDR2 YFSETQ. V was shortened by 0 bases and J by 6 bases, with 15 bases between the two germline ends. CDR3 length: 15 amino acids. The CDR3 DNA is TGCGCCAGCAGCTTGGCGCAGGGGTTTAGACCTGAAGCTTTCTTT. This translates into CASSLAQGFRPEAFF. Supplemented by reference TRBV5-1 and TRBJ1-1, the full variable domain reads KAGVTQTPRYLIKTRGQQVTLSCSPISGHRSVSWYQQTPGQGLQFLFEYFSETQRNKGNFPGRFSGRQFSNSRSEMNVSTLELGDSALYLCASSLAQGFRPEAFFGQGTRLTVV.

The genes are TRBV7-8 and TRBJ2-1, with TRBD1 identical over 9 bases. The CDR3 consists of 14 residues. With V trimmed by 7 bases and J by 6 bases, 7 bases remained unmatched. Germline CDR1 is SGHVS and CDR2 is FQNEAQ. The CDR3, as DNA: TGTGCCAGCAAATTACAGGGGGCGTCCAATGAGCAGTTCTTC. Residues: CASKLQGASNEQFF. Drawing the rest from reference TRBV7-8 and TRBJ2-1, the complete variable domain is GAGVSQSPRYKVAKRGQDVALRCDPISGHVSLFWYQQALGQGPEFLTYFQNEAQLDKSGLPSDRFFAERPEGSVSTLKIQRTQQEDSAVYLCASKLQGASNEQFFGPGTRLTVL.

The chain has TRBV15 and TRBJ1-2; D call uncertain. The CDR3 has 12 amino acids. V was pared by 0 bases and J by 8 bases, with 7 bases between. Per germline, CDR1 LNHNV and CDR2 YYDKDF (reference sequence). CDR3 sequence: CATSRDSGGYTF. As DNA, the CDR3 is TGTGCCACCAGCAGAGATTCGGGGGGCTACACCTTC.

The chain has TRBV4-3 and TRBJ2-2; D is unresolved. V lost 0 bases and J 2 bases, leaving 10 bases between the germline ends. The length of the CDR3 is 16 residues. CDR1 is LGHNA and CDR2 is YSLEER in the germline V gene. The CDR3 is CASSQDVWSNTGELFF. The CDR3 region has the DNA TGCGCCAGCAGCCAAGACGTGTGGAGCAACACCGGGGAGCTGTTTTTT.